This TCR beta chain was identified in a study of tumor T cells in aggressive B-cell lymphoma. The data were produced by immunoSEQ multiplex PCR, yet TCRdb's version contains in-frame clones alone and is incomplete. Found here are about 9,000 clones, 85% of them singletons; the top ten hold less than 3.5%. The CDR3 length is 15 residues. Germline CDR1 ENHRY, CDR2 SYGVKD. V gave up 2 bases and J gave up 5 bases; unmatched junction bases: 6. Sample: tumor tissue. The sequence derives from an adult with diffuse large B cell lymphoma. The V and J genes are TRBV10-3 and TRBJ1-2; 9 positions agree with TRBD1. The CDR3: CAISEPGTGYYGYTF. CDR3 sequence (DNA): TGTGCCATCAGTGAGCCCGGGACAGGGTATTATGGCTACACCTTC.